The present T cell receptor (beta chain) was sequenced within a study of blood T cell repertoires in COVID-19. Original handling: Amplification of reference gene primers provided the estimated nucleated cell counts. Assay used: immunoSEQ multiplex PCR; TCRdb lists only in-frame clones, some missing. The V and J calls and clone size come from that table; D and trimming were worked out from the DNA. This table holds 300,000 to 450,000 clones, approximately 90% found once. This CDR3 comprises 14 residues. The germline V and J ends were trimmed by 0 bases and 4 bases, with 12 bases remaining between them. The V gene's germline CDR1 is SQVTM and CDR2 ANQGSEA.

The rearrangement links TRBV29-1 to TRBJ1-2; a weak D match, TRBD1 (6 bases). The material sequenced was peripheral blood. This receptor was taken from a woman aged 60-70 years with COVID-19, enrolled during active disease. For the CDR3, the DNA is TGCAGCGTTGAAGATCAAGAAGGGGGCTATGGCTACACCTTC. Protein: CSVEDQEGGYGYTF.